The 31 T cell receptor beta chains in this list originate from one sample, sequenced in a study of tumor-infiltrating lymphocytes in primary liver carcinoma. Unsorted bulk tissue (roughly 17-32 mg) underwent RNA and DNA co-extraction. A primer matching the constant region was used to make TCR beta cDNA from around 460 ng of total RNA. Three rounds of nested multiplex PCR with slightly modified ARM-PCR produced TCR beta libraries. Use of TRBV1-TRBV30 forward primers with a C-beta reverse primer characterized the first two PCR rounds, which lasted nine to eleven cycles each. One entry per CDR3 protein, called by TCRdb with MiXCR from the multiplex PCR reads. The sample has around 120,000 distinct CDR3 sequences; around two thirds are singletons. The source material was liver tumor tissue from sampling region 1. Subset here: tumor region T1, superior pole. These TCRs come from a woman between 55 and 75 years old with primary liver carcinoma and hepatitis B virus infection.

The V gene is TRBV10-3, the J gene TRBJ2-2; D is perhaps TRBD2 (5 bases). The CDR3 extends over 15 amino acids. The V gene lost 10 bases and the J gene lost 4 bases, with 19 bases spanning the gap. Germline V gene data show CDR1 as ENHRY and CDR2 as SYGVKD. As DNA, the CDR3 is TGTGCCACCGGCCTAGTAGGAGGCGTCACCGGGGAGCTGTTTTTT. Its protein is CATGLVGGVTGELFF.

Comments on this clonotype: A much larger clone lies a single base off, so this may be a read error. The chain joins TRBV12-5 to TRBJ2-3; 8 positions agree with TRBD1. This CDR3 is 16 amino acids long. Trimming removed 7 bases from V and 4 bases from J; junction bases left unmatched: 13. Germline CDR1 and CDR2: LGHNT and FRNRAP. The CDR3 protein is CASDARTGRFADTQYF. The CDR3, as DNA: TGTGCTAGTGATGCTCGGACAGGGAGGTTCGCAGATACGCAGTATTTT.

This clonotype was detected ten times or more. V and J are TRBV11-1 and TRBJ2-6; no reliable D call. The CDR3 has 17 residues. Germline V CDR1 and CDR2: SGHAT, FQDESV (reference sequence). The V gene lost 8 bases and the J gene lost 0 bases, with 17 bases spanning the gap. The CDR3 DNA sequence: TGTGCCAGCTCATTGGCCTTTTCGAGCTCTGGGGCCAACGTCCTGACTTTC. This translates into CASSLAFSSSGANVLTF. The full variable domain, its missing parts supplied by reference TRBV11-1 and TRBJ2-6, is EAEVAQSPRYKITEKSQAVAFWCDPISGHATLYWYRQILGQGPELLVQFQDESVVDDSQLPKDRFSAERLKGVDSTLKIQPAELGDSAMYLCASSLAFSSSGANVLTFGAGSRLTVL.

On this clonotype: A read error is likely, as this CDR3 ends without the conserved phenylalanine or tryptophan. The J gene is TRBJ2-7, the V gene TRBV11-3, with 11 bases aligning to TRBD2. The CDR3 loop spans 20 amino acids. Germline loops: CDR1 SGHNT, CDR2 YENEEA. Germline trimming cut 2 bases from V and 3 bases from J; bases unmatched to any gene: 18. For the CDR3, the DNA is TGTGCCAGCAGCTTAAGTCCTAGCGGGAGGACAATCCCTGGCGTCTACGAGCAGTACCTC. Encoded protein: CASSLSPSGRTIPGVYEQYL.

This clonotype has ten or more counts. The V gene is TRBV6-5, the J gene TRBJ2-5; D is uncertain. This CDR3 has 15 residues. CDR1 is MNHEY and CDR2 is SVGAGI in the germline V gene. The ends were cut back, 2 bases at V and 0 bases at J, with 10 bases in the middle. CDR3 loop: CASSYTRGNQETQYF. CDR3 in DNA: TGTGCCAGCAGTTACACCAGAGGTAACCAAGAGACCCAGTACTTC.

The rearrangement links TRBV7-9 to TRBJ2-1; 10 bases align to TRBD2. This CDR3 region has 15 residues. CDR1 and CDR2 from the germline V gene are SEHNR and FQNEAQ (reference sequence). The V and J ends lost 4 bases and 8 bases, in that order; junction bases with no gene match: 8. CDR3 loop: CASSYRTSGWYEQFF. The CDR3 DNA is TGTGCCAGCAGCTATCGGACTAGCGGTTGGTATGAGCAGTTCTTC. Full variable domain (missing parts from reference TRBV7-9 and TRBJ2-1): DTGVSQNPRHKITKRGQNVTFRCDPISEHNRLYWYRQTLGQGPEFLTYFQNEAQLEKSRLLSDRFSAERPKGSFSTLEIQRTEQGDSAMYLCASSYRTSGWYEQFFGPGTRLTVL.

A word on this clonotype: Given a much more abundant clone one base away, this may be a read error. This rearrangement joins TRBV29-1 to TRBJ2-6, with TRBD1 matching over 10 bases. Germline-derived CDR1 and CDR2 are SQVTM and ANQGSEA. The CDR3 sequence is 15 residues long. In DNA form, the CDR3 reads TGCAGCGTTCGGGGACAGGGGACTGGGACCAACGTCCTGACTTTC. Translated, it gives CSVRGQGTGTNVLTF.

As regards this clonotype: A read error may be the cause here, since a much bigger clone is one base away. The V gene is TRBV10-3, the J gene TRBJ1-5; D may be TRBD1 (6 bases). Per the germline V gene, CDR1 is ENHRY and CDR2 is SYGVKD. There are 14 residues in the CDR3. CDR3 region: CAISQSGGNQPHHF. For the CDR3, the DNA is TGTGCCATCAGCCAGAGTGGGGGCAATCAGCCCCATCATTTT.

About this clonotype itself: It may be a read error: a sequence one base away is much more abundant. V usage is TRBV12-5 and J usage is TRBJ2-6; tentative D call: TRBD1 (6 bases). CDR1 is LGHNT, CDR2 FRNRAP, per germline. There are 13 residues in the CDR3. CDR3 bases: TGTGCTAGTTCCGGGTCAGGGGCCAGCGTCCTGACTTTC. It specifies CASSGSGASVLTF.

Details on this clonotype: With a much larger clone just one base away, this may be a read error. The J gene is TRBJ2-1, the V gene TRBV5-1; weak D call: TRBD2 (5 bases). The CDR3 is 16 residues long. Germline lookup yields CDR1 SGHRS and CDR2 YFSETQ. In nucleotides, the CDR3 is TGCGTCAGCAGCTTGTCGGCTGACTATACCTACAATGAGCAGTTCTTC. It is translated as CVSSLSADYTYNEQFF.

With respect to this clonotype: A read error may produce the germline difference seen at one junction end. The chain employs TRBV29-1 and TRBJ2-1, with 13 bases fitting TRBD2. Germline CDR1 and CDR2: SQVTM and ANQGSEA. The CDR3 totals 14 residues. The CDR3 DNA sequence: TGCAGCGTTGCGGGGACTAGCGGGAAGTATGAGCATTTCTTC. It is translated as CSVAGTSGKYEHFF.

This clonotype is a singleton in its sample. This likely comes from a read error, as the CDR3 has no conserved phenylalanine or tryptophan at its end. The rearrangement links TRBV11-2 to TRBJ2-3; D gene ambiguous. Per the germline V gene, CDR1 is SGHAT and CDR2 is FQNNGV. Trimming left V 6 bases short and J 0 bases short, with 13 bases between. This CDR3 region has 15 residues. The CDR3 is CASRPSEGSTDTQYL. In nucleotides, the CDR3 is TGTGCCAGCAGGCCCTCGGAAGGGAGCACAGATACGCAGTATTTG.

This clonotype was detected only a few times. The genes are TRBV28 and TRBJ1-6; D is ambiguous. Germline-derived CDR1 and CDR2 are MDHEN and SYDVKM. V was trimmed by 5 bases and J by 6 bases, leaving 14 bases between them. This CDR3 is 15 amino acids long. In DNA form, the CDR3 reads TGTGCCAGCAGTCTCCAACAGCGGATTAATTCACCCCTCCACTTT. This translates into CASSLQQRINSPLHF.

Remarks on this clonotype: This may be a read error: a much more frequent sequence differs by one nucleotide. V is TRBV4-2 and J is TRBJ1-4; 7 nucleotides match TRBD1. Germline CDR1 LGHNA, CDR2 YNFKEQ. This CDR3 comprises 16 residues. The J segment lost 7 bases and the V segment lost 0 bases, leaving 8 bases of the junction unmatched. The CDR3 reads CASSQDGWRDSEKLFF. DNA of the CDR3: TGTGCCAGCAGCCAAGATGGGTGGAGGGACAGTGAAAAACTGTTTTTT.

Of note for this clonotype: At one of its ends the junction is not consistent with the germline gene, which may arise from a read error. The chain joins TRBV11-3 to TRBJ2-2; D is possibly TRBD2 (6 bases). Per the germline V gene, CDR1 is SGHNT and CDR2 is YENEEA. The CDR3 is made up of 16 amino acids. The CDR3 loop is CASKRRDSLNTGELFF. The CDR3 nucleotides read TGTGCCAGCAAGAGGAGGGATAGTCTAAACACGGGGGAGCTGTTTTTT.

The gene calls are TRBV4-1 and TRBJ2-7; D ambiguous. The length of the CDR3 is 14 residues. Trimming took 3 bases from V and 6 from J, leaving 15 bases between them. The germline CDR1 and CDR2 sequences are MGHRA and YSYEKL. The chain's CDR3 is CASSHPEAHFEQYF. CDR3 nucleotide sequence: TGCGCCAGCAGCCATCCCGAGGCCCATTTCGAGCAGTACTTC.

In this sample, this clonotype turned up many times. A clone one base away is much larger, so this may be a read error. The chain employs TRBV11-2 and TRBJ2-7; no definite D call. The germline gives CDR1 SGHAT, CDR2 FQNNGV. The CDR3 has 15 amino acids. The ends were cut back, 8 bases at V and 0 bases at J, with 17 bases in the middle. CDR3 amino acids: CASGPQRFSSYEQYF. For the CDR3, the DNA is TGTGCCAGCGGCCCCCAGAGGTTTAGCTCCTACGAGCAGTACTTC.

As concerns this clonotype: At one boundary the junction diverges from the germline segment, which might be a read error. The rearrangement links TRBV11-2 to TRBJ2-7; a possible D gene is TRBD1 (7 bases). Per germline, CDR1 SGHAT and CDR2 FQNNGV. The CDR3 contains 13 residues. CDR3 amino acids: CASSSEVAGGQCF. CDR3 nucleotide sequence: TGTGCCAGCAGCTCAGAGGTGGCAGGGGGGCAGTGCTTC.

On this clonotype itself: Just one base apart from a much larger clone, this may be a read error. The chain uses TRBV5-1 and TRBJ2-1, with 8 bases fitting TRBD1. The germline V gene has CDR1 SGHRS and CDR2 YFSETQ. Trimming took 4 bases from V and 8 from J; bases not matched to a gene: 8. CDR3 length equals 14 residues. For the CDR3, the DNA is TGCGCCAGCAGCCCTGACAGGGGTTCGGATGAGCAGTTCTTC. It translates to CASSPDRGSDEQFF.

The sample holds a few counts of this clonotype. A junction end diverges from the germline sequence, so it may reflect a read error. This chain uses TRBV11-2 with TRBJ1-6, with TRBD1 matching 9 bases. Per germline, CDR1 SGHAT and CDR2 FQNNGV. The CDR3 has 15 amino acids. The CDR3: CTSSLETGGNSPLHF. DNA for the CDR3: TGTACCAGCAGCTTAGAGACAGGGGGTAATTCGCCCCTCCACTTT.

Remarks on this clonotype: Mismatch with germline at one junction end may stem from a read error. The CDR3: CVSSPASGSLTETQYF. The CDR3 nucleotides read TGTGTCAGCAGTCCGGCTAGCGGGAGTTTAACGGAGACCCAGTACTTC. The chain uses TRBV28 and TRBJ2-5; 10 bases are shared with TRBD2. The CDR3 covers 16 residues. CDR1 and CDR2 (germline): MDHEN, SYDVKM.

This clonotype appeared many times. This chain connects TRBV6-1 to TRBJ2-7; 10 bases line up with TRBD2. V lost 5 bases to trimming and J lost 4 bases; unmatched junction nucleotides: 8. The V gene's germline CDR1 is MNHNS and CDR2 SASEGT. The CDR3 loop spans 15 amino acids. CDR3 in amino acids: CASSSQLGLAYEQYF. DNA of the CDR3: TGTGCCAGCAGTTCCCAGCTGGGACTAGCGTACGAGCAGTACTTC.

The genes are TRBV4-1 and TRBJ2-3; D gene unclear. The CDR3 runs 15 residues. With 1 base removed from V and 11 bases from J, the gap between germline ends came to 19 bases. Germline V CDR1 and CDR2: MGHRA, YSYEKL. This CDR3 reads CASSQGVGNTNMQYF. The CDR3, as DNA: TGCGCCAGCAGCCAAGGGGTCGGAAACACAAATATGCAGTATTTT.

This clonotype was recorded many times. This rearrangement joins TRBV12-3 or TRBV12-4 to TRBJ2-7; 12 bases are a match to TRBD2. V lost 6 bases, J lost 5 bases, and 14 bases stayed unmatched. CDR3 length: 17 residues. The CDR3 bases are TGTGCCAGCAGCAGACTAGCGGGAGAACCCTCCCCTCACGAGCAGTACTTC. Its protein product is CASSRLAGEPSPHEQYF.

The gene calls are TRBV11-2 and TRBJ2-7; a possible D gene is TRBD1 (6 bases). Germline V gene lookup returns CDR1 SGHAT and CDR2 FQNNGV. V shed 5 bases and J shed 4 bases, with 18 bases lying between them. This CDR3 region has 15 residues. In nucleotides, the CDR3 is TGTGCCAGCAGCCCCCTGGTGGGACACTCTTACGAGCAGTACTTC. Residues: CASSPLVGHSYEQYF.

In its sample, this clonotype was seen many times. The J gene is TRBJ2-6, the V gene TRBV12-3 or TRBV12-4, with TRBD1 matching 11 bases. Trimming took 1 base from V and 2 from J; bases not matched to a gene: 13. The CDR3 length is 21 residues. As DNA, the CDR3 is TGTGCCAGCAGTTTAGGTCGGACAGGGGGCAGTCTTAAAACTGGGGCCAACGTCCTGACTTTC. It encodes CASSLGRTGGSLKTGANVLTF.

The genes are TRBV7-9 and TRBJ1-6; no definite D call. Germline CDR1 and CDR2: SEHNR and FQNEAQ (reference sequence). V lost 11 bases and J lost 5, with 16 bases in between. The CDR3 covers 14 residues. Written as DNA, the CDR3 is TGTGCCGCCTCTCAGGCAATAGATAATTCACCCCTCCACTTT. This codes for CAASQAIDNSPLHF.

This clonotype was observed many times. The chain joins TRBV4-1 to TRBJ2-1; D gene unclear. The CDR3 extends over 15 amino acids. V was pared by 4 bases and J by 1 base, with 11 bases between. Germline V gene lookup returns CDR1 MGHRA and CDR2 YSYEKL. CDR3 sequence (DNA): TGCGCCAGCAGCCCCATGGCTCGTTCCTACAATGAGCAGTTCTTC. Protein: CASSPMARSYNEQFF.

There are a few counts of this clonotype. With a much larger clone just one base away, this may be a read error. This chain links TRBV6-6 with TRBJ2-1, with TRBD2 matching over 14 bases. J gave up 8 bases and V 5 bases, and 11 bases lay outside the gene matches. From germline, CDR1 is MNHNY and CDR2 SVGAGI (reference sequence). CDR3 length equals 17 residues. CDR3 sequence (DNA): TGTGCCAGCAGTGCCGGGACTAGCGGGGGCTGGGTCGATGAGCAGTTCTTC. Its translation: CASSAGTSGGWVDEQFF.

About this clonotype: A much larger clonotype is one base distant, so this may be a read error. V is TRBV4-2 and J is TRBJ2-7, with 9 bases that match TRBD2. Germline CDR1 LGHNA, CDR2 YNFKEQ. This CDR3 has 15 amino acids. CDR3 in amino acids: CASSPRLADSYEEYF. The DNA of the CDR3 is TGTGCCAGCAGCCCCCGACTAGCGGACTCCTACGAGGAGTACTTC.

Notes on this clonotype: Its ends do not fully match the called genes, so a read error is possible. V is TRBV6-1 and J is TRBJ2-1, with D possibly being TRBD2 (5 bases). Germline V CDR1 and CDR2: MNHNS, SASEGT. The length of the CDR3 is 16 residues. CDR3: CASSGRTFRYYKEQFF. Here the CDR3 DNA reads TGTGCCAGCAGTGGAAGGACTTTTCGCTACTACAAAGAGCAGTTCTTC.